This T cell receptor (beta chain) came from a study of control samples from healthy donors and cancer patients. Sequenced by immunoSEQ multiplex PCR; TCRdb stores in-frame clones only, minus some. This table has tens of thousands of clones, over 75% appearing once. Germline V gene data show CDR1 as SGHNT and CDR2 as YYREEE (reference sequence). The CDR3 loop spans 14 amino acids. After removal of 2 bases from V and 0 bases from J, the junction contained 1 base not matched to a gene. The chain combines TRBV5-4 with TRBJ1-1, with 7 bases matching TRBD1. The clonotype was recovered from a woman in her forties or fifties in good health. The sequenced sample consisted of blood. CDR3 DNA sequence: TGTGCCAGCAGCTTAGACAGGGTGAACACTGAAGCTTTCTTT. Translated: CASSLDRVNTEAFF.